This T cell receptor (beta chain) is drawn from a study of shared clonotypes between healthy human individuals. Whole-study findings and limits: The sole specimen, blood, was sampled, and tissue repertoires likely differ.

Points on this clone: Its cognate antigen is unknown.

From germline, CDR1 is SQVTM and CDR2 ANQGSEA. The CDR3 totals 12 residues. Deletions cut 7 bases from V and 9 bases from J, with 16 bases between. Genomic DNA of every subset was divided equally among multiple immunoSEQ plates. Measured with immunoSEQ multiplex PCR; TCRdb has only the in-frame clones, and not every one. There are about 110,000 clones in the sample; 65% to 75% occur only once, and roughly 22% lies in the top ten. The sample consisted of memory CD8+ T cells sorted from blood. The subset here: CD45RO+ cells pooled with CCR7-negative TemRA cells. The rearrangement joins TRBV29-1 to TRBJ2-1; D may match TRBD1 or TRBD2 (5 bases each). The sequence derives from a woman aged 25 to 39 in good health. The CDR3 protein is CSGWTGTGEQFF. The CDR3 nucleotides read TGCAGCGGATGGACGGGGACGGGTGAGCAGTTCTTC.